This T cell receptor (beta chain) is from a study of technical replicates of blood from four donors (dated 2017 in TCRdb). Points on this clone: Its binding antigen is unknown. No much larger clone is present one base from it, and per-base qualities are unavailable.

Receptor amplification or capture employed the immunoSEQ multiplex PCR assay. Entries here come from immuneACCESS through TCRdb and include only in-frame sequences with V and J called. Some clones fail to appear in such tables; in the studies checked, an unresolved V gene covers under half of the shortfall, and the cause of the remainder is unknown. This sample has 82,000 or so clones in its table, and roughly 95% of those were observed once. Around 0.4% of the sample goes to the ten largest clones. Measured from the cysteine to the phenylalanine, the CDR3 is 14 residues long. Left in the record is the CDR3 DNA by itself, 42 bases read in frame from the first base. V drops 2 bases and J drops 3 bases, leaving 8 bases in between. The germline V gene supplies CDR1 SGHNT and CDR2 YENEEA.

The specimen was T cells isolated from PBMCs. The sequence joins TRBV11-3 to TRBJ2-1; possibly the D gene is TRBD2, per 6 matching bases. This clonotype was sampled from a human donor in good health. In nucleotide form, the sequence is TGTGCCAGCAGCTTAACTAGCATCTACAATGAGCAGTTCTTC. Translated, this is CASSLTSIYNEQFF.